The rows below give T cell receptor beta chains drawn from one sample of a study of shared clonotypes between healthy human individuals. Only in-frame clones appear in the TCRdb table, and some are missing; sequencing was by immunoSEQ multiplex PCR. The table records some 2,100,000 clones, approximately 96% of them present only once. The sequencing input was naive CD4+ T cells sorted from blood. These TCRs come from a man aged 18 to 29 in good health. CDR3s include the opening cysteine and the closing phenylalanine or tryptophan. Each record gives: D gene, V gene, J gene, clone size, CDR3 DNA, CDR3 protein. D genes are given only for firm matches. Clone size is given for some rows only: seen once, a few or many times, or a class if the clone is expanded.

.,TRBV2,TRBJ2-4,.,TGTGCCAGCGGAGGCCCTACACCGGAAAACATTCAGTACTTC,CASGGPTPENIQYF
.,TRBV6-5,TRBJ2-3,.,TGTGCCAGCAGTCGGGGACGGGATACGCAGTATTTT,CASSRGRDTQYF
.,TRBV29-1,TRBJ2-6,.,TGCAGCGTTTCAAGCTCTGGGGCCAACGTCCTGACTTTC,CSVSSSGANVLTF
TRBD2,TRBV11-2,TRBJ2-1,.,TGTGCCAGCAGCTTCGCCCCCATCTACGGGGGGTTCAATGAGCAGTTCTTC,CASSFAPIYGGFNEQFF
.,TRBV7-9,TRBJ2-3,.,TGTGCCAGCAGCCCGCTTGGTACGCAGTATTTT,CASSPLGTQYF
.,TRBV7-4,TRBJ2-3,.,TGTGCCAGCAGCTTAGGTGCGAGCGGGCGAGACGCAGATACGCAGTATTTT,CASSLGASGRDADTQYF
TRBD1,TRBV5-1,TRBJ2-5,.,TGCGCCAGCAGCCCCATAGGGGGCTACCAAGAGACCCAGTACTTC,CASSPIGGYQETQYF
TRBD1,TRBV6-5,TRBJ2-7,.,TGTGCCAGCACACGGGACAGGGAAAGTTACGAGCAGTACTTC,CASTRDRESYEQYF
.,TRBV5-8,TRBJ1-5,.,TGTGCCAGCAGCCCGGGTTCTCAGCCCCAGCATTTT,CASSPGSQPQHF
TRBD1,TRBV18,TRBJ1-2,.,TGTGCCAGCTCACCATCGAACAGGGGATTGGATGGCTACACCTTC,CASSPSNRGLDGYTF
.,TRBV7-8,TRBJ1-2,.,TGTGCCAGCAGCTTAGAGGTACCAGATGGCTACACCTTC,CASSLEVPDGYTF
TRBD2,TRBV11-3,TRBJ2-7,.,TGTGCCAGCAGCTTAGGGTCTAGCGGCATAAACGAGCAGTACTTC,CASSLGSSGINEQYF
.,TRBV30,TRBJ1-1,.,TGTGCCTGGTCAGGGGTTCGGGAAGCTTTCTTT,CAWSGVREAFF
TRBD1,TRBV28,TRBJ1-5,few,TGTGCCAGCAGTACCGGGACAGGGGGCGGTCAGCCCCAGCATTTT,CASSTGTGGGQPQHF
TRBD2,TRBV18,TRBJ2-7,once,TGTGCCAGCTCACCACCTGCTAGCGGGAAATCCTACGAGCAGTACTTC,CASSPPASGKSYEQYF
.,TRBV19,TRBJ2-7,.,TGTGCCAGTAGTATAGGAGGCGGAACCTACGAGCAGTACTTC,CASSIGGGTYEQYF
.,TRBV6-1,TRBJ1-6,.,TGTGCCAGCAAAGAGGTACAGGGTAATTCACCCCTCCACTTT,CASKEVQGNSPLHF
.,TRBV6-5,TRBJ1-1,.,TGTGCCAGCAGTACCCGTGCTGAAGCTTTCTTT,CASSTRAEAFF
TRBD1,TRBV30,TRBJ1-1,.,TGTGTTCAGGGGGCGCGGGGAGACACTGAAGCTTTCTTT,CVQGARGDTEAFF
TRBD2,TRBV29-1,TRBJ2-1,.,TGCAGCGGCAGACAGGGGTCTTCAGGGACTAGCGGGAGGAAAAAATACAATGAGCAGTTCTTC,CSGRQGSSGTSGRKKYNEQFF
.,TRBV29-1,TRBJ2-3,.,TGCAGCGTTGACCCATACAGCACAGATACGCAGTATTTT,CSVDPYSTDTQYF
TRBD1,TRBV23-1,TRBJ2-7,.,TGCGCCAGTGGTTCCGGGACAGGGATTGTCTACGAGCAGTACTTC,CASGSGTGIVYEQYF
.,TRBV5-6,TRBJ2-7,.,TGTGCCAGCAGCTTTCAAGGGGCCTACGAGCAGTACTTC,CASSFQGAYEQYF
.,TRBV5-6,TRBJ2-7,.,TGTGCCAGCAGCTTCTTCGGCTGGGAGGAAGGAGAGCAGTACTTC,CASSFFGWEEGEQYF
.,TRBV6-6,TRBJ2-3,once,TGTGCCAGCAGTAGGACCACAGGTACAGATACGCAGTATTTT,CASSRTTGTDTQYF
TRBD2,TRBV9,TRBJ2-2,.,TGTGCCAGCAGCGTAGCTGCTAGCGGAGCAAACACCGGGGAGCTGTTTTTT,CASSVAASGANTGELFF